The table lists the clone carrying this T cell receptor beta chain with many counts. Its antigen is undetermined. Unique molecular identifiers were used in preparing the TCRbeta library. TCRdb fed the PCR reads into MiXCR, producing one record per CDR3 protein. The sample shows over 150,000 distinct CDR3 sequences, roughly 11% of them seen only once. This entry is derived from a study of T-cell reconstitution after alpha-beta-depleted transplantation in children. Study findings and constraints: The origin of alpha-beta T cells about two months after transplant was reportedly several hundred expanded graft clones.

The source of this sequence is a boy between 2 and 15 years old with acute myeloid leukemia, due to receive a stem cell transplant. Here the sequenced sample was PBMCs, taken before TCRalphabeta/CD19-depleted stem cell transplant.

The CDR3 nucleotides are TGTGCCAGCAGCTTCTTGGACCACGGCGAGCAGTACTTC. It translates to CASSFLDHGEQYF. The chain is built from TRBV7-9 and TRBJ2-7; D not certain. CDR1 is SEHNR and CDR2 is FQNEAQ in the germline V gene (reference sequence). V was shortened by 3 bases and J by 6 bases, with 12 bases between the two germline ends. The CDR3 totals 13 residues.